These T cell receptor beta chains were read from a single sample in a study of T cells in localized non-small cell lung cancer. Produced via immunoSEQ multiplex PCR; TCRdb's table is partial and in-frame only. The repertoire holds fewer than 75,000 clones, with around 85% as singletons. The sequenced sample was peripheral blood, obtained before any cancer treatment. These receptors all come from a female donor aged 60 or older with stage I lung adenocarcinoma. Each CDR3 is given without its conserved first and last residue.

j_gene	v_gene	CDR3aa
TRBJ2-5	TRBV10-1	ASREERGGRETQY
TRBJ2-1	TRBV10-3	AISESLLAGGNDEQF
TRBJ2-1	TRBV6-1	ASSRDRAYNEQF
TRBJ2-6	TRBV11-2	ASSPPPGANVLT
TRBJ1-5	TRBV5-1	ASSWGTGDQPQH
TRBJ2-4	TRBV19	ASTPGVSRVKAKNIQY
TRBJ1-5	TRBV19	ASSIDLWGSQPQH
TRBJ2-3	TRBV7-8	ASSLGGRTDTQY
TRBJ2-7	TRBV27	ASRLRDTSYEQY
TRBJ2-2	TRBV11-2	ASSLDKGAATGELF
TRBJ2-1	TRBV4-1	ASSQAGRGGDEQF
TRBJ2-5	TRBV5-1	ASSLSAGPQETQY
TRBJ2-3	TRBV19	ASSRGQIGSDTQY
TRBJ2-3	TRBV7-3	ASSLRGGSTDTQY
TRBJ2-5	TRBV5-1	ASSLVGGKGETQY
TRBJ2-7	TRBV7-3	ASSDRRGGEQY
TRBJ1-2	TRBV4-1	ASSQRQGVDGYT
TRBJ2-5	TRBV15	ATSRASGTGVGETQY
TRBJ2-3	TRBV9	ASSGSTPTAGGPPTDTQY
TRBJ2-2	TRBV7-2	ASRYRGTGELF
TRBJ1-1	TRBV19	ASSSLQGQGGTEAF
TRBJ1-5	TRBV6-1	ASRLNRGDQPQH
TRBJ1-3	TRBV6-1	ASSSPGGTNTIY
TRBJ2-5	TRBV5-6	ASSWVGGGAGETQY
TRBJ2-7	TRBV7-2	ASSLVATSYEQY
TRBJ2-5	TRBV9	ASSVGRIETQY
TRBJ1-2	TRBV5-1	ASSLTGGSYGYT
TRBJ2-7	TRBV21-1	ASSKEAVITGLFSYEQY
TRBJ1-2	TRBV5-1	ASSLAQTGQGYGYT
TRBJ2-5	TRBV15	ATSRGGGTGKETQY
TRBJ2-1	TRBV10-2	ASNLAGGYNEQF
TRBJ2-1	TRBV7-3	ASSPRTGRNYNEQF
TRBJ2-1	TRBV6-1	ASRTAGGRYNEQF
TRBJ2-4	TRBV2	ASKQGYVAKNIQY
TRBJ1-6	TRBV6-1	ASSDPTGSSYNSPLH
TRBJ2-1	TRBV7-2	ASRPGGYNEQF
TRBJ2-3	TRBV7-6	ASSLTDTQY
TRBJ2-5	TRBV4-1	ASSPGTSGGVQETQY
TRBJ2-3	TRBV6-6	ASSYGGLAGEDTQY
TRBJ2-2	TRBV11-2	ASSFLRGRTAGELF
TRBJ2-1	TRBV5-4	ASSSLTSGAYNEQF
TRBJ2-1	TRBV18	ASSPTGDYNEQF
TRBJ2-1	TRBV12-5	ASGSGGAEQF
TRBJ1-2	TRBV6-1	ASRAGDYGYT
TRBJ1-1	TRBV10-2	ATRETDEDTEAF
TRBJ1-2	TRBV6-1	ASSETGVSGYT
TRBJ2-7	TRBV7-2	ASSLAGGASGYEQY
TRBJ2-1	TRBV7-9	ASSSQPGGNEQF
TRBJ1-2	TRBV6-5	ASRPPQGGGYT
TRBJ2-1	TRBV4-3	ASSLGRERQF
TRBJ1-3	TRBV6-1	ASTRVIAGNTIY
TRBJ2-7	TRBV6-1	ASSGGLAGGYEQY
TRBJ2-7	TRBV28	ASSPPGQADYEQY
TRBJ1-3	TRBV19	ASSIQGALGNTIY
TRBJ1-3	TRBV18	ASSPQPSRGLGNTIY
TRBJ2-7	TRBV6-1	ASSALGGGQGNGQY
TRBJ1-3	TRBV18	ASSPLLSSGNTIY
TRBJ2-5	TRBV18	ASSHEVEVFSKETQY
TRBJ2-2	TRBV5-6	ASSRGTGGGTGELF
TRBJ2-7	TRBV28	ASSANLGLAGTYEQY